Below are 29 T cell receptor beta chains sequenced from a single sample in a study of T cell repertoires in cytomegalovirus infection. These receptors' antigens are unknown. TCRdb analysed the reads with MiXCR anew, one entry per CDR3 protein. The sample holds 650,000 to 900,000 distinct CDR3 sequences, around a third seen once. Material: cultured CD8+ T cells from PBMCs, obtained from culture after CMV antigen stimulation. The receptors shown here come from a human donor in good health (CMV status not recorded). Some clones in this sample may be carry-over from other donors' samples.

The chain carries TRBV5-1 and TRBJ2-7; D is unresolved. The CDR3 totals 13 residues. The V end was cut by 5 bases, the J end by 5 bases, with 14 bases between. Germline lookup yields CDR1 SGHRS and CDR2 YFSETQ. CDR3 nucleotides: TGCGCCAGCAGTGAAATCCCACAACACGAGCAGTACTTC. Translated, it gives CASSEIPQHEQYF.

CDR3 bases: TGTGCCAGCAGTTTATCACGGGGAAATGGAAACACCATATATTTT. It translates to CASSLSRGNGNTIYF. V and J are TRBV27 and TRBJ1-3; D gene unclear. The CDR3 length is 15 residues. V was shortened by 0 bases and J by 3 bases, with 9 bases between the two germline ends. Germline lookup yields CDR1 MNHEY and CDR2 SMNVEV (reference sequence).

The V and J genes are TRBV10-3 and TRBJ1-5; 8 bases match TRBD1. CDR3 length: 15 amino acids. V dropped 3 bases and J dropped 6; count of bases not matched to a gene: 7. CDR1 and CDR2 (germline): ENHRY, SYGVKD. The CDR3 spells CAISEIEQGGQPQHF. The CDR3 DNA reads as TGTGCCATCAGTGAAATTGAACAGGGGGGTCAGCCCCAGCATTTT.

This clonotype came up many times. The gene calls are TRBV6-1 and TRBJ1-3; D uncertain. The CDR3 consists of 15 residues. From germline, CDR1 is MNHNS and CDR2 SASEGT. V lost 1 base to trimming and J lost 0 bases, with 7 bases between them. The CDR3 DNA reads TGTGCCAGCAGTGAAGGAGACATCTCTGGAAACACCATATATTTT. Its translation is CASSEGDISGNTIYF.

As to this clonotype: At one boundary the junction diverges from the germline segment, which might be a read error. In nucleotides, the CDR3 is TGTGCTAGCAGCTTACGGGTGCAGGGGGCGGACCGAGACCAGTACTTC. Encoded protein: CASSLRVQGADRDQYF. This chain joins TRBV7-7 and TRBJ2-5, with TRBD1 identical over 8 bases. Germline values: CDR1 SSHAT, CDR2 FNYEAQ (reference sequence). This CDR3 spans 16 amino acids.

The rearrangement links TRBV7-9 to TRBJ2-7, with D tentatively TRBD1 (6 bases). The CDR3 spans 15 residues. V lost 4 bases, J lost 3 bases, and 16 bases lay in between. Germline V CDR1 and CDR2: SEHNR, FQNEAQ (reference sequence). CDR3: CASSSQGTLIYEQYF. The CDR3 nucleotides read TGTGCCAGCAGCTCACAGGGTACCCTAATCTACGAGCAGTACTTC.

This clonotype occurred many times. The chain links TRBV7-8 to TRBJ1-1; possibly TRBD1 for D (5 bases). V shed 0 bases and J shed 6 bases, with 14 bases lying between them. Germline CDR1 reads SGHVS; CDR2 reads FQNEAQ. This CDR3 comprises 15 residues. Here the CDR3 reads CASSLAFGGMPEAFF. As DNA, the CDR3 is TGTGCCAGCAGCTTAGCGTTTGGGGGAATGCCTGAAGCTTTCTTT.

This clonotype showed up just once. The chain uses TRBV6-1 and TRBJ2-5, with 7 bases matching TRBD1. The J segment lost 4 bases and the V segment lost 6 bases, leaving 8 bases of the junction unmatched. Germline V gene sequence: CDR1 MNHNS, CDR2 SASEGT. The CDR3 spans 14 residues. In DNA form, the CDR3 reads TGTGCCAGCAGCGGCAGGGACAGCCGAGAGACCCAGTACTTC. Amino acid sequence: CASSGRDSRETQYF.

The rearrangement links TRBV27 to TRBJ2-1; the D gene is possibly TRBD1 (6 bases). The germline gives CDR1 MNHEY, CDR2 SMNVEV (reference sequence). Trimming stripped 8 bases from V and 2 bases from J, with 13 bases between. The CDR3 totals 14 residues. The CDR3 DNA reads TGTGCCAGCTTCGACAGGTCCCCCTACAATGAGCAGTTCTTC. As protein: CASFDRSPYNEQFF.

The J gene is TRBJ2-3, the V gene TRBV7-6; D could derive from TRBD1 or TRBD2 (5 bases each). Germline CDR1 is SGHVS and CDR2 is FNYEAQ. This CDR3 has 15 amino acids. V lost 5 bases to trimming and J lost 5 bases, with 17 bases between them. The CDR3 is CASSTPGTQLDTQYF. CDR3 sequence (DNA): TGTGCCAGCAGCACCCCCGGGACCCAACTAGATACGCAGTATTTT.

This clonotype was counted a few times. V and J are TRBV5-1 and TRBJ2-3, with 11 positions matching TRBD2. This CDR3 region has 19 residues. Looked up from germline, CDR1 is SGHRS and CDR2 is YFSETQ. The J segment lost 0 bases and the V segment lost 0 bases, leaving 9 bases of the junction unmatched. Here the CDR3 DNA reads TGCGCCAGCAGCTTGGTCATGACTAGCGGGGCTTCTAGCACAGATACGCAGTATTTT. Residues: CASSLVMTSGASSTDTQYF.

The gene calls are TRBV6-5 and TRBJ2-1, with 9 nucleotides matching TRBD1. The CDR3 consists of 14 residues. Trimming removed 5 bases from V and 4 bases from J; junction bases left unmatched: 3. Looked up from germline, CDR1 is MNHEY and CDR2 is SVGAGI. The DNA of the CDR3 is TGTGCCAGCAGTGAGGACAGGGGTTACAATGAGCAGTTCTTC. Protein: CASSEDRGYNEQFF.

This chain links TRBV27 with TRBJ1-2, with 12 bases aligning to TRBD1. After removal of 3 bases from V and 6 bases from J, the junction contained 5 bases not matched to a gene. Germline assignment: CDR1 MNHEY and CDR2 SMNVEV (reference sequence). The CDR3 length is 15 residues. The CDR3 DNA follows: TGTGCCAGCAGTTTCGCCGGGACAGGGGGCAATGGCTACACCTTC. This encodes CASSFAGTGGNGYTF.

The V gene is TRBV7-3, the J gene TRBJ2-1; 9 positions match TRBD1. Germline V CDR1 and CDR2: SGHTA, FQGTGA. After removal of 5 bases from V and 4 bases from J, the junction contained 12 bases not matched to a gene. This CDR3 has 17 amino acids. CDR3 sequence: CASSLSAGTGMYNEQFF. CDR3 in DNA: TGTGCCAGCAGCCTATCAGCCGGGACAGGGATGTACAATGAGCAGTTCTTC.

In this sample, this clonotype turned up a few times. The chain recombines TRBV27 with TRBJ1-2; a possible D gene is TRBD1 (5 bases). Germline values: CDR1 MNHEY, CDR2 SMNVEV (reference sequence). Trimming removed 8 bases from V and 7 bases from J, with 14 bases in between. The CDR3 sequence is 12 residues long. CDR3 nucleotides: TGTGCCAGCCTTTCTCTGAGGGGTGGCTACACCTTC. Its protein product is CASLSLRGGYTF.

This rearrangement joins TRBV9 to TRBJ2-1; maybe TRBD1 (5 bases). In germline, CDR1 is SGDLS, CDR2 YYNGEE. V lost 0 bases and J lost 12, with 13 bases in between. The CDR3 has 13 amino acids. The CDR3 here is CASSVANLGAQFF. The CDR3 DNA is TGTGCCAGCAGCGTAGCCAACCTTGGGGCGCAGTTCTTC. The entire variable domain, with the rest obtained from reference TRBV9 and TRBJ2-1, is as follows: DSGVTQTPKHLITATGQRVTLRCSPRSGDLSVYWYQQSLDQGLQFLIQYYNGEERAKGNILERFSAQQFPDLHSELNLSSLELGDSALYFCASSVANLGAQFFGPGTRLTVL.

The CDR3 bases are TGTGCCAGCAGTGAGGACTGGGGAGTCGGCCGCGCTGAAGCTTTCTTT. Protein product: CASSEDWGVGRAEAFF. The rearrangement links TRBV6-1 to TRBJ1-1; D is undetermined. Germline V gene data show CDR1 as MNHNS and CDR2 as SASEGT. Deletions cut 3 bases from V and 6 bases from J, with 20 bases between. The CDR3 has 16 amino acids.

CDR3 bases: TGTGCCAGCAGCCCGGGACTAGCGGGGGATAACACCGGGGAGCTGTTTTTT. It yields the protein CASSPGLAGDNTGELFF. V and J are TRBV7-9 and TRBJ2-2, with 14 bases aligning to TRBD2. CDR1 is SEHNR, CDR2 FQNEAQ, per germline (reference sequence). This CDR3 spans 17 amino acids. Trimming removed 5 bases from V and 2 bases from J; junction bases left unmatched: 4.

This chain uses TRBV2 with TRBJ2-7, with TRBD2 matching 10 bases. CDR1 is SNHLY, CDR2 FYNNEI, per germline. This CDR3 region has 15 residues. V gave up 3 bases and J gave up 1 base; unmatched junction bases: 3. The CDR3 region has the DNA TGTGCCAGCAGTGAGGAACTAGCGGGATCCTACGAGCAGTACGTC. Protein sequence: CASSEELAGSYEQYV.

This clonotype was seen a handful of times. This chain's CDR3 is CASSLGLRGLNEQFF. CDR3 DNA sequence: TGTGCCAGCAGCTTAGGTCTCAGGGGGTTGAATGAGCAGTTCTTC. The V and J genes are TRBV11-2 and TRBJ2-1; TRBD1 aligns across 7 bases. The V gene's germline CDR1 is SGHAT and CDR2 FQNNGV. With V trimmed by 1 base and J by 7 bases, 7 bases remained unmatched. The CDR3 is 15 residues long.

As for this clonotype: A read error may be the cause here, since a much bigger clone is one base away. CDR3: CVSSLGQDGQPQHF. DNA for the CDR3: TGTGTCAGCAGCTTAGGACAGGACGGGCAGCCCCAGCATTTT. The J gene is TRBJ1-5, the V gene TRBV7-8, with TRBD1 matching 7 bases. The germline V gene encodes CDR1 SGHVS and CDR2 FQNEAQ. This CDR3 has 14 amino acids.

This chain links TRBV29-1 with TRBJ2-1; 14 bases fit TRBD2. This CDR3 spans 14 amino acids. Germline V gene sequence: CDR1 SQVTM, CDR2 ANQGSEA. V dropped 0 bases and J dropped 10; count of bases not matched to a gene: 2. For the CDR3, the DNA is TGCAGCGTTGAAGATCGGACTAGCGGGGGGGAGCAGTTCTTC. Protein sequence: CSVEDRTSGGEQFF.

The chain employs TRBV3-1 and TRBJ1-2; 7 positions agree with TRBD1. Per the germline V gene, CDR1 is LGHDT and CDR2 is YNNKEL (reference sequence). V was pared by 3 bases and J by 5 bases, with 6 bases of the junction left unmatched. This CDR3 is built from 14 residues. CDR3 region: CASSHLGQWYGYTF. CDR3 sequence (DNA): TGTGCCAGCAGCCACCTGGGACAGTGGTATGGCTACACCTTC.

Points on this clonotype: A much larger clone lies a single base off, so this may be a read error. This chain uses TRBV7-9 with TRBJ1-1; 8 bases are shared with TRBD1. Germline CDR1 SEHNR, CDR2 FQNEAQ (reference sequence). The CDR3 runs to 14 residues. CDR3 DNA: TGTGCCAACAGCTCGACAGGGGATTTCTCTGAAGCTTTCTTT. This translates into CANSSTGDFSEAFF.

The chain joins TRBV6-6 to TRBJ2-7; 7 bases map to TRBD1. The CDR3 has 15 amino acids. The germline CDR1 and CDR2 sequences are MNHNY and SVGAGI (reference sequence). The J segment lost 0 bases and the V segment lost 2 bases, leaving 4 bases of the junction unmatched. The CDR3 nucleotides read TGTGCCAGCAGTTACACCGACAGGGCCTCCTACGAGCAGTACGTC. This codes for CASSYTDRASYEQYV.

This clonotype came up a few times. The gene calls are TRBV27 and TRBJ2-1; the match to TRBD2 covers 7 bases. CDR1 is MNHEY, CDR2 SMNVEV, per germline (reference sequence). CDR3 length: 13 residues. V was clipped by 5 bases and J by 6 bases; unmatched bases: 4. The CDR3 coding sequence is TGTGCCAGCAGTAAACTAGCGCCCAATGAGCAGTTCTTC. It specifies CASSKLAPNEQFF.

Only a few counts were recorded for this clonotype. DNA of the CDR3: TGTGCCAGCAGTCGCACAGTGTTGATCTCTGGGGCCAACGTCCTGACTTTC. It encodes CASSRTVLISGANVLTF. V gene TRBV28 combines with J gene TRBJ2-6; D not certain. This CDR3 comprises 17 residues. Germline values: CDR1 MDHEN, CDR2 SYDVKM. The V gene lost 5 bases and the J gene lost 0 bases, with 14 bases spanning the gap. Combining the CDR3 with reference TRBV28 and TRBJ2-6 gives the whole variable domain DVKVTQSSRYLVKRTGEKVFLECVQDMDHENMFWYRQDPGLGLRLIYFSYDVKMKEKGDIPEGYSVSREKKERFSLILESASTNQTSMYLCASSRTVLISGANVLTFGAGSRLTVL.

This clonotype was counted at least ten times. The J gene is TRBJ1-1, the V gene TRBV7-6, with D tentatively TRBD1 (5 bases). Germline-derived CDR1 and CDR2 are SGHVS and FNYEAQ. This CDR3 comprises 14 residues. The germline V and J ends were trimmed by 2 bases and 1 base, with 8 bases remaining between them. CDR3 coding DNA: TGTGCCAGCAGCTTAAAAGGGACGAACACTGAAGCTTTCTTT. Its translation: CASSLKGTNTEAFF.

The V and J genes are TRBV6-2 or TRBV6-3 and TRBJ1-5, with TRBD1 identical over 10 bases. The DNA end is a closer match to TRBJ2-3, so the J assignment may be wrong. Germline loops: CDR1 MNHEY, CDR2 SVGEGT. This CDR3 has 14 residues. CDR3 nucleotide sequence: TGTGCCAGCAGTTACGGACAGGGGGGTCAGCCCCAGTATTTT. It encodes CASSYGQGGQPQYF.